This paragraph covers one T cell receptor (beta chain) sequence. What it recognizes is unknown. This sample is part of a study of graft-versus-host responses after intestinal transplantation. Study as a whole: Grafts that recipients had were multivisceral, liver-intestinal, or isolated intestinal transplants. Once they had received anti-thymocyte globulin induction, all recipients took tacrolimus and steroids for around 3 years. Regarding the study as a whole: Recipient marrow held GvH clones, some first seen in ileum or blood. Individuals carrying graft-donor T cell macrochimerism showed high graft-versus-host to host-versus-graft clonal ratios in allografts.

Data came from immunoSEQ multiplex PCR; TCRdb stores just in-frame clones and leaves some out. The sample yields under 150,000 clones, more than 90% seen once. V dropped 3 bases and J dropped 7; count of bases not matched to a gene: 5. Per germline, CDR1 SEHNR and CDR2 FQNEAQ (reference sequence). This CDR3 has 13 residues. The chain joins TRBV7-9 to TRBJ1-1; TRBD1 matches 7 bases. The source material was unstimulated CD4+ T cells sorted from spleen or lymph node cells, sampled before intestinal transplant. The sequence derives from a human donor who received an intestinal transplant. The chain's CDR3 is CASSFAGTDEAFF. Here the CDR3 DNA reads TGTGCCAGCAGCTTTGCCGGGACAGATGAAGCTTTCTTT.